This entry lists 25 T cell receptor beta chains sequenced from one sample in a study of T cells after yellow fever vaccination. Each CDR3 protein is one row after TCRdb ran MiXCR on the 5' RACE reads. The profile shows roughly 340,000 distinct CDR3 sequences, approximately 4.2% of them singletons. Sequenced material: PBMCs, taken 5 days after the yellow fever booster vaccination. The source is a man aged 18 to 29 who received the YFV17D yellow fever vaccine.

This clonotype was picked up a small number of times. The V and J genes are TRBV27 and TRBJ2-7; 7 nucleotides align to TRBD1. J was trimmed by 5 bases and V by 5 bases; bases with no gene match: 12. Germline lookup yields CDR1 MNHEY and CDR2 SMNVEV (reference sequence). The length of the CDR3 is 15 residues. CDR3 nucleotide sequence: TGTGCCAGCAGTGCGTACAGGGGAACGATCGACGAGCAGTACGTC. Translation: CASSAYRGTIDEQYV.

This clonotype was found many times. This chain joins TRBV9 and TRBJ1-1; D is unresolved. The CDR3 is made up of 13 amino acids. Trimming shortened V by 0 bases and J by 10 bases, and 13 bases separated the two germline ends. CDR1 is SGDLS, CDR2 YYNGEE, per germline. In DNA, the CDR3 is TGTGCCAGCAGCGTAGAAGGGCACAAGGCAGCTTTCTTT. Translated: CASSVEGHKAAFF. Combining the CDR3 with reference TRBV9 and TRBJ1-1 gives the whole variable domain DSGVTQTPKHLITATGQRVTLRCSPRSGDLSVYWYQQSLDQGLQFLIQYYNGEERAKGNILERFSAQQFPDLHSELNLSSLELGDSALYFCASSVEGHKAAFFGQGTRLTVV.

This clonotype was seen ten or more times. The genes are TRBV7-2 and TRBJ2-1, with 15 bases that match TRBD2. Looked up from germline, CDR1 is SGHTA and CDR2 is FQGNSA. The CDR3 covers 14 residues. J was trimmed by 9 bases and V by 9 bases; bases with no gene match: 6. The DNA of the CDR3 is TGTGCCAGTACCGGGACTAGCGGGGGGAGTGAGCAGTTCTTC. This gives the protein CASTGTSGGSEQFF.

This clonotype was counted many times. The chain uses TRBV9 and TRBJ2-5; TRBD1 aligns across 9 bases. After removal of 2 bases from V and 4 bases from J, the junction contained 12 bases not matched to a gene. From germline, CDR1 is SGDLS and CDR2 YYNGEE. CDR3 size: 17 residues. The DNA of the CDR3 is TGTGCCAGCAGCGTCGAAACCGGGACAGGGTGGGCAGAGACCCAGTACTTC. Protein sequence: CASSVETGTGWAETQYF.

This clonotype came up a few times. This chain links TRBV4-1 with TRBJ2-5; TRBD2 matches at 9 bases. The trim removed 1 base at V and 4 bases at J, leaving 16 bases unmatched. Germline CDR1 reads MGHRA; CDR2 reads YSYEKL. The CDR3 totals 19 residues. The CDR3 coding sequence is TGCGCCAGCAGCCAAGGGTTTACTAGCGGGCTTCAGCTCAGAGAGACCCAGTACTTC. This sequence encodes CASSQGFTSGLQLRETQYF.

This clonotype was picked up a small number of times. CDR3 sequence (DNA): TGTGCCAGCTCACAATCAGGATTTAGTACTGAAGCTTTCTTT. Residues: CASSQSGFSTEAFF. V usage is TRBV18 and J usage is TRBJ1-1; D unclear. Germline values: CDR1 KGHSH, CDR2 LQKENI. The CDR3 loop spans 14 amino acids. V lost 4 bases to trimming and J lost 5 bases, with 14 bases between them.

This clonotype was recorded at least ten times. The rearrangement links TRBV28 to TRBJ2-1, with D perhaps TRBD2 (6 bases). V was shortened by 11 bases and J by 2 bases, with 16 bases between the two germline ends. The CDR3 covers 14 residues. CDR1 is MDHEN, CDR2 SYDVKM, per germline. CDR3 sequence: CAGSGTLTYNEQFF. CDR3 in DNA: TGTGCCGGTTCCGGGACTCTGACCTACAATGAGCAGTTCTTC.

This clonotype has a handful of counts. The chain uses TRBV3-1 and TRBJ1-6; TRBD1 aligns across 7 bases. CDR3 size: 17 residues. Germline trimming cut 2 bases from V and 6 bases from J; bases unmatched to any gene: 10. CDR1 and CDR2 from the germline V gene are LGHDT and YNNKEL (reference sequence). CDR3 in DNA: TGTGCCAGCAGCCAACTCCTTATTGGGACAGCTAATTCACCCCTCCACTTT. It translates to CASSQLLIGTANSPLHF.

The chain links TRBV18 to TRBJ2-7; no firm D call. In germline, CDR1 is KGHSH, CDR2 LQKENI. Trimming took off 2 bases at V and 7 bases at J, with 15 bases between the two ends. The CDR3 consists of 14 residues. The chain's CDR3 is CASSPTTTPTEQYF. In nucleotides, the CDR3 is TGTGCCAGCTCACCAACAACTACGCCTACGGAGCAGTACTTC.

In this sample, this clonotype turned up a few times. V gene TRBV30 combines with J gene TRBJ2-7, with 9 bases lining up with TRBD1. V shed 3 bases and J 3 bases; nucleotides not matched to a gene: 6. Germline V gene sequence: CDR1 GTSNPN, CDR2 SVGIG (reference sequence). This CDR3 region has 14 residues. CDR3 bases: TGTGCCTGGAGCCCAGGGACAGGGAGCTACGAGCAGTACTTC. Protein product: CAWSPGTGSYEQYF.

The gene calls are TRBV12-3 or TRBV12-4 and TRBJ1-1, with no clear D. The CDR3 has 12 residues. Trimming took off 3 bases at V and 5 bases at J, with 7 bases between the two ends. CDR3 protein: CASSFGPTEAFF. CDR3 DNA sequence: TGTGCCAGCAGTTTTGGACCGACTGAAGCTTTCTTT.

The chain links TRBV12-3 or TRBV12-4 to TRBJ2-7; D not certain. Trimming cost V 1 base and J 2 bases, with 6 bases left between them. The CDR3 loop spans 13 amino acids. In DNA, the CDR3 is TGTGCCAGCAGTTTAGGATCACCCTACGAGCAGTACGTC. Protein sequence: CASSLGSPYEQYV.

This clonotype was counted many times. The V call is TRBV20-1, the J call TRBJ2-3; a possible D gene is TRBD2 (5 bases). Trimming stripped 5 bases from V and 2 bases from J, with 8 bases between. The germline gives CDR1 DFQATT, CDR2 SNEGSKA (reference sequence). CDR3 length equals 12 residues. The CDR3 nucleotides are TGCAGTGCTCGGGGTTTCACAGATACGCAGTATTTT. It yields the protein CSARGFTDTQYF.

The sample holds a few counts of this clonotype. The V call is TRBV6-4, the J call TRBJ2-2; D gene ambiguous. Looked up from germline, CDR1 is MRHNA and CDR2 is SNTAGT. This CDR3 is 14 amino acids long. Trimming took off 4 bases at V and 7 bases at J, with 13 bases between the two ends. CDR3 DNA sequence: TGTGCCAGCAGTGTGGGCCTAACCGGCGGGGAGCTGTTTTTT. Protein product: CASSVGLTGGELFF.

This clonotype occurred a few times. The chain employs TRBV5-5 and TRBJ2-1, with 16 bases identical to TRBD2. CDR1 and CDR2 (germline): SGHKS, YYEKEE (reference sequence). The CDR3 totals 16 residues. V trimming: 2 bases; J trimming: 8 bases; junction bases outside the gene matches: 4. The chain's CDR3 is CASSFGTSGGADEQFF. CDR3 nucleotides: TGTGCCAGCAGCTTCGGGACTAGCGGGGGGGCTGATGAGCAGTTCTTC.

The rearrangement links TRBV6-5 to TRBJ2-3, with D unclear. The CDR3 runs to 14 residues. Germline values: CDR1 MNHEY, CDR2 SVGAGI. Deletions cut 6 bases from V and 0 bases from J, with 10 bases between. The CDR3 loop reads CASSPQSSTDTQYF. The CDR3 nucleotides read TGTGCCAGCAGCCCGCAGTCTAGCACAGATACGCAGTATTTT.

This clonotype was seen a few times. The chain has TRBV20-1 and TRBJ2-1; 7 nucleotides align to TRBD1. V lost 5 bases to trimming and J lost 7 bases; unmatched junction nucleotides: 14. CDR3 length: 15 residues. From germline, CDR1 is DFQATT and CDR2 SNEGSKA (reference sequence). CDR3 nucleotides: TGCAGTGCTCCTAGACAGGGAAGGCTAAAAAATGAGCAGTTCTTC. It yields the protein CSAPRQGRLKNEQFF.

This clonotype was observed a handful of times. The chain joins TRBV6-6 to TRBJ2-3; TRBD2 matches 7 bases. CDR1 and CDR2 from the germline V gene are MNHNY and SVGAGI (reference sequence). The V and J ends lost 1 base and 6 bases, in that order; junction bases with no gene match: 19. This CDR3 is built from 19 residues. The CDR3: CASSYFPGERGPPPDTQYF. In DNA form, the CDR3 reads TGTGCCAGCAGTTACTTCCCGGGGGAGCGGGGCCCCCCTCCGGATACGCAGTATTTT.

The gene calls are TRBV29-1 and TRBJ1-5; D uncertain. CDR1 is SQVTM, CDR2 ANQGSEA, per germline. The CDR3 contains 14 residues. The V end was cut by 0 bases, the J end by 9 bases, with 15 bases between. CDR3 nucleotides: TGCAGCGTTGAAGATCAGCCCCGGGCCCGGCCCCAGCATTTT. This codes for CSVEDQPRARPQHF.

The rearrangement uses TRBV4-3 and TRBJ2-2; D not certain. The CDR3 runs 15 residues. Germline assignment: CDR1 LGHNA and CDR2 YSLEER. Trimming removed 0 bases from V and 7 bases from J, with 12 bases in between. The CDR3 DNA sequence: TGCGCCAGCAGCCAAGATCCTAGTTGGGGCGGGGAGCTGTTTTTT. It is translated as CASSQDPSWGGELFF.

This chain connects TRBV3-2 to TRBJ2-7. TRBV3-2 constitutes a pseudogene. The CDR3 is 15 residues long. CDR3 sequence: CASSQDRQDLYEQYV. The CDR3, as DNA: TGTGCCAGCAGCCAAGATCGACAGGACCTCTACGAGCAGTACGTC.

The gene calls are TRBV29-1 and TRBJ2-1; 7 positions match TRBD1. V lost 4 bases and J lost 7; bases outside the gene matches: 10. The CDR3 has 14 residues. Per germline, CDR1 SQVTM and CDR2 ANQGSEA. The CDR3 spells CSVAATGYGNEQFF. CDR3 sequence (DNA): TGCAGCGTTGCGGCGACAGGGTACGGAAATGAGCAGTTCTTC.

This clonotype was observed at least ten times. V gene TRBV9 combines with J gene TRBJ1-1; 7 bases are shared with TRBD1. The ends lost 4 bases at V and 10 bases at J; junction bases unmatched: 7. This CDR3 has 12 amino acids. Germline lookup yields CDR1 SGDLS and CDR2 YYNGEE. As DNA, the CDR3 is TGTGCCAGCAGCCCCGACAGGGTAGGAGCTTTCTTT. Its protein product is CASSPDRVGAFF.

The J gene is TRBJ2-2, the V gene TRBV4-1; D remains unclear. CDR1 and CDR2 from the germline V gene are MGHRA and YSYEKL. V shed 1 base and J shed 7 bases, with 19 bases lying between them. The CDR3 loop spans 17 amino acids. DNA of the CDR3: TGCGCCAGCAGCCAAGTGCTAAGGGCCTACGCGTTCGGGGAGCTGTTTTTT. This sequence encodes CASSQVLRAYAFGELFF.

This clonotype was counted ten times or more. The chain is built from TRBV6-5 and TRBJ2-7; D might be TRBD2 (5 bases). Germline V gene lookup returns CDR1 MNHEY and CDR2 SVGAGI. V was shortened by 2 bases and J by 5 bases, with 13 bases between the two germline ends. This CDR3 has 14 residues. In nucleotides, the CDR3 is TGTGCCAGCAGTTACCCTGGAAGCGGTGACGAGCAGTACTTC. Translated: CASSYPGSGDEQYF.